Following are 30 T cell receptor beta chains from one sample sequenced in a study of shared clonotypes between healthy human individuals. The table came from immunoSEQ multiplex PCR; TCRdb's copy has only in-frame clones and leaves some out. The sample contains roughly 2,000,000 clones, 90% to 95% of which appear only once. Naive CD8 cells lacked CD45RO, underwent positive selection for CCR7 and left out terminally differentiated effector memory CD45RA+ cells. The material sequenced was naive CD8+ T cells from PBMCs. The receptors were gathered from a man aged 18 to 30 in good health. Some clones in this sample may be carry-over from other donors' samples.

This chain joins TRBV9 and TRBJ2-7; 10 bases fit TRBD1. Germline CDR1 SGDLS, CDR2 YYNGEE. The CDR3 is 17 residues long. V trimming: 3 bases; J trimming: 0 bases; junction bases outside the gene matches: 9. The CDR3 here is CASSGAKDRGDSYEQYF. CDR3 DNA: TGTGCCAGCAGCGGAGCCAAGGACAGGGGGGACTCCTACGAGCAGTACTTC.

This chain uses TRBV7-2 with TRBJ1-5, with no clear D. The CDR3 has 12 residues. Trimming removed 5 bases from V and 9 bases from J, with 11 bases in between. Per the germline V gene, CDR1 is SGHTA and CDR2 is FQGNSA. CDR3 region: CASSTLSRPQHF. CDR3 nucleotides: TGTGCCAGCAGCACACTCAGTCGGCCCCAGCATTTT.

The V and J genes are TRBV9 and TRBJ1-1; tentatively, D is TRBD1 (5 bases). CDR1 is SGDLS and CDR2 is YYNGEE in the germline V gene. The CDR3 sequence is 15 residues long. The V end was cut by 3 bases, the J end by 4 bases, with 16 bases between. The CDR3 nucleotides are TGTGCCAGCAGCGGAGGGGTAAGGGGCGCCACTGAAGCTTTCTTT. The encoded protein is CASSGGVRGATEAFF.

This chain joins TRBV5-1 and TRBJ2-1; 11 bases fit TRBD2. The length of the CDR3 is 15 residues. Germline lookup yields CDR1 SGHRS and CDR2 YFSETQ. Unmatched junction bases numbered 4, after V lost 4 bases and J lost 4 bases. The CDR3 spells CASSVGLAVYNEQFF. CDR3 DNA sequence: TGCGCCAGCAGCGTGGGACTAGCGGTGTACAATGAGCAGTTCTTC.

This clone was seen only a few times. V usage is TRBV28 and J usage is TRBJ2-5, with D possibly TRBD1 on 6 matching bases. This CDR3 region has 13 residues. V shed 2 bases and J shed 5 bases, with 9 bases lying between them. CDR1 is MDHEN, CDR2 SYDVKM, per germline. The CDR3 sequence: CASSLIQGETQYF. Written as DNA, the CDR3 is TGTGCCAGCAGTTTAATCCAGGGGGAGACCCAGTACTTC.

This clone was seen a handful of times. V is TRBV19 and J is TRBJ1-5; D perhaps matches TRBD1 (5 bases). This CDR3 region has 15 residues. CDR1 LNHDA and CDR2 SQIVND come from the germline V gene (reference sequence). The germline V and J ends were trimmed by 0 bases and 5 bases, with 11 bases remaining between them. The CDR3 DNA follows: TGTGCCAGTAGTATAGATCTGCAGGGAGATCAGCCCCAGCATTTT. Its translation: CASSIDLQGDQPQHF.

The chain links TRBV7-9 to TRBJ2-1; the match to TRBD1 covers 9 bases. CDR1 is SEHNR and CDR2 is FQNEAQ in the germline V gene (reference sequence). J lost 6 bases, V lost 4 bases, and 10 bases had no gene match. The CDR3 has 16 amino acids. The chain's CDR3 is CASSYPGTGTLNEQFF. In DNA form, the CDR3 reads TGTGCCAGCAGCTACCCCGGGACAGGGACGCTCAATGAGCAGTTCTTC.

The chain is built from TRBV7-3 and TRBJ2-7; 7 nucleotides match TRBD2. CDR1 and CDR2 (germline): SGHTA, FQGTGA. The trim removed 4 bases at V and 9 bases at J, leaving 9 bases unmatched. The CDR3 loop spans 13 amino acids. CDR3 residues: CASSSGGLSAQYF. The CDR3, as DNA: TGTGCCAGCAGCTCGGGGGGACTCTCGGCGCAGTACTTC.

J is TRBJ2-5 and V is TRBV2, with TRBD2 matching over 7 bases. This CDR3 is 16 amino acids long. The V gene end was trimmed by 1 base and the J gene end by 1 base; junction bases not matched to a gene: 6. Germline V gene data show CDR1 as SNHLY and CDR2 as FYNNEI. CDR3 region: CASSEVGEGLQETQYF. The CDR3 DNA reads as TGTGCCAGCAGTGAAGTAGGGGAGGGGCTCCAAGAGACCCAGTACTTC. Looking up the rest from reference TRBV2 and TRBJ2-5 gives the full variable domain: EPEVTQTPSHQVTQMGQEVILRCVPISNHLYFYWYRQILGQKVEFLVSFYNNEISEKSEIFDDQFSVERPDGSNFTLKIRSTKLEDSAMYFCASSEVGEGLQETQYFGPGTRLLVL.

CDR3 sequence reads: CATSRVTAGIYEQYF. CDR3 in DNA: TGTGCCACCAGCAGAGTAACGGCGGGGATATACGAGCAGTACTTC. The rearrangement links TRBV15 to TRBJ2-7, with TRBD2 as a possible D gene (6 bases). The CDR3 totals 15 residues. V lost 1 base, J lost 4 bases, and 14 bases lay in between. Per germline, CDR1 LNHNV and CDR2 YYDKDF (reference sequence).

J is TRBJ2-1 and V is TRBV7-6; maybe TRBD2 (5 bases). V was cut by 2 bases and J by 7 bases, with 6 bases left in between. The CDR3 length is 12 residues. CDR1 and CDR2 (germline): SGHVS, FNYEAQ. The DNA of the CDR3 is TGTGCCAGCAGCTTACCGGGGAATGAGCAGTTCTTC. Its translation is CASSLPGNEQFF. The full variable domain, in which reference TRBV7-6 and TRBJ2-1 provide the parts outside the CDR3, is GAGVSQSPRYKVTKRGQDVALRCDPISGHVSLYWYRQALGQGPEFLTYFNYEAQQDKSGLPNDRFSAERPEGSISTLTIQRTEQRDSAMYRCASSLPGNEQFFGPGTRLTVL.

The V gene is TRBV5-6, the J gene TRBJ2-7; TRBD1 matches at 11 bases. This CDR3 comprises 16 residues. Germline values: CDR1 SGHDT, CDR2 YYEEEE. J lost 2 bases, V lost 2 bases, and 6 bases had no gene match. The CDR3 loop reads CASSLSMGQGAYEQYF. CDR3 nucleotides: TGTGCCAGCAGCTTATCTATGGGACAGGGGGCCTACGAGCAGTACTTC.

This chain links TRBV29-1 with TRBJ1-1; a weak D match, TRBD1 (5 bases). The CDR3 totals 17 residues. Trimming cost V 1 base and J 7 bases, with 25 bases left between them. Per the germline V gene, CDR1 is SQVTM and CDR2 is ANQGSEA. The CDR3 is CSVEATQVQIHPSEAFF. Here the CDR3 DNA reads TGCAGCGTTGAAGCCACACAGGTGCAGATTCACCCCAGTGAAGCTTTCTTT. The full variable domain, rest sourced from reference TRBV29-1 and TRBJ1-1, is SAVISQKPSRDICQRGTSLTIQCQVDSQVTMMFWYRQQPGQSLTLIATANQGSEATYESGFVIDKFPISRPNLTFSTLTVSNMSPEDSSIYLCSVEATQVQIHPSEAFFGQGTRLTVV.

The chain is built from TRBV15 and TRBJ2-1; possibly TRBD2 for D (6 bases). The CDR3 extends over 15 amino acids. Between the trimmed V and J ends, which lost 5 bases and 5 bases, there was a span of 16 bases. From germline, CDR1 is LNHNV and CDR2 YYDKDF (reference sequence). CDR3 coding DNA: TGTGCCACCAGCGAGGGACTTCCCTCGAACAATGAGCAGTTCTTC. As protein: CATSEGLPSNNEQFF. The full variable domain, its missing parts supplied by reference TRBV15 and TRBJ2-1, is DAMVIQNPRYQVTQFGKPVTLSCSQTLNHNVMYWYQQKSSQAPKLLFHYYDKDFNNEADTPDNFQSRRPNTSFCFLDIRSPGLGDTAMYLCATSEGLPSNNEQFFGPGTRLTVL.

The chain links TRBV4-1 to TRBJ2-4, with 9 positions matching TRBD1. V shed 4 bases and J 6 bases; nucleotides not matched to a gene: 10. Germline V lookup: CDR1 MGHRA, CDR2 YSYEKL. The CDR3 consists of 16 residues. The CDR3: CASSRGPGTGLNIQYF. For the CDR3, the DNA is TGCGCCAGCAGCCGCGGTCCCGGGACAGGGTTAAACATTCAGTACTTC.

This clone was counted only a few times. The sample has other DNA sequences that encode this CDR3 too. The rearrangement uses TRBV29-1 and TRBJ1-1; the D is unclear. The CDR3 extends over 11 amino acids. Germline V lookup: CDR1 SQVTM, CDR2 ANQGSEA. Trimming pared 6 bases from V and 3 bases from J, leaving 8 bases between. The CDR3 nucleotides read TGCAGCGTGGGAGGCGACACTGAAGCTTTCTTT. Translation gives CSVGGDTEAFF.

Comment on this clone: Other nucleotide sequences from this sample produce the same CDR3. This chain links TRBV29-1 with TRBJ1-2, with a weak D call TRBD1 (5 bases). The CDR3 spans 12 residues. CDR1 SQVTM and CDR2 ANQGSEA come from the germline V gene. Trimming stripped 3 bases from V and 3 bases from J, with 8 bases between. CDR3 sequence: CSVDEGYYGYTF. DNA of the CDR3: TGCAGCGTTGATGAGGGGTACTATGGCTACACCTTC.

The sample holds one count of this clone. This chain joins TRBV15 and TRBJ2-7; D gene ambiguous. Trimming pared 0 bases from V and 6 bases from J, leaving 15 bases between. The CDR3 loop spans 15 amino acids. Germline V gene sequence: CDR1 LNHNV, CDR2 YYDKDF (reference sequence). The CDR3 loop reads CATSRDLDMGSEQYF. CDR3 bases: TGTGCCACCAGCAGAGACCTAGACATGGGTAGCGAGCAGTACTTC.

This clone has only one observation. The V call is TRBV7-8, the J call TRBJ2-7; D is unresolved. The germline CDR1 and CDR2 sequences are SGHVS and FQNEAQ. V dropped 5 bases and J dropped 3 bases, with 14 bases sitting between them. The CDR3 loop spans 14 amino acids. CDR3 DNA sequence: TGTGCCAGCAGCCCGTTCGAGTCCGACTACGAGCAGTACTTC. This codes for CASSPFESDYEQYF.

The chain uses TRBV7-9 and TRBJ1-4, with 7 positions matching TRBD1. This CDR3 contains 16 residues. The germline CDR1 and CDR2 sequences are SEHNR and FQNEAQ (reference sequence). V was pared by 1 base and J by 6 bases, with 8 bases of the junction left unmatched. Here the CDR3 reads CASSLDRGRDDEKLFF. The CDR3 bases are TGTGCCAGCAGCTTAGACAGGGGACGGGATGATGAAAAACTGTTTTTT.

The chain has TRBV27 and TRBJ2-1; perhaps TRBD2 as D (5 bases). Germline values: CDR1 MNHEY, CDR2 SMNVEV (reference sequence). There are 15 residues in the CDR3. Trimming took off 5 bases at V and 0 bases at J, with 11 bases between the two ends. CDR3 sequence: CASSPETTSYNEQFF. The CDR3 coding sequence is TGTGCCAGCAGTCCGGAGACTACCTCCTACAATGAGCAGTTCTTC.

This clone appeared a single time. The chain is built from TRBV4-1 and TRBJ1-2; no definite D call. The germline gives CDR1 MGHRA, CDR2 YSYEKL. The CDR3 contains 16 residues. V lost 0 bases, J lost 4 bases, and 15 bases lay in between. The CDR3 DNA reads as TGCGCCAGCAGCCAAGACCACCGGGGTGCCAGCTATGGCTACACCTTC. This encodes CASSQDHRGASYGYTF.

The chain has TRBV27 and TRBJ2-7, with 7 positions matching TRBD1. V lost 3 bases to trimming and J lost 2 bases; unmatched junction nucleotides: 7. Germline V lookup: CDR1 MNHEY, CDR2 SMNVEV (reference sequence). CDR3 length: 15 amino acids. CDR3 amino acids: CASSLARTGTYEQYF. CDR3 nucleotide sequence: TGTGCCAGCAGTTTGGCTCGGACAGGAACCTACGAGCAGTACTTC.

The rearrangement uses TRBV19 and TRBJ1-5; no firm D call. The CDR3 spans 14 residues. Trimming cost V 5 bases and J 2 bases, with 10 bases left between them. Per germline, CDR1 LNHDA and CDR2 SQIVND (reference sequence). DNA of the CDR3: TGTGCCAGTAGTTTAAGGGATCGCAATCAGCCCCAGCATTTT. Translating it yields CASSLRDRNQPQHF.

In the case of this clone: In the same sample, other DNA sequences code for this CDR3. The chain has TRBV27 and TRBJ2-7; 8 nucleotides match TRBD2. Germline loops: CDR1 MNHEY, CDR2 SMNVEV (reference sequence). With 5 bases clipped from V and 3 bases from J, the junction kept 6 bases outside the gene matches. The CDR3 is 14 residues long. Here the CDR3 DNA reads TGTGCCAGCAGTCCCCCGGGAGGGGGCTACGAGCAGTACTTC. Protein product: CASSPPGGGYEQYF.

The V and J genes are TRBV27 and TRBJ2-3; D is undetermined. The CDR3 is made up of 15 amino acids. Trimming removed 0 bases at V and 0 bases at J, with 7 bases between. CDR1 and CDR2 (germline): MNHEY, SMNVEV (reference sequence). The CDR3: CASSLSEPSTDTQYF. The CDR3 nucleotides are TGTGCCAGCAGTTTATCGGAACCTAGCACAGATACGCAGTATTTT.

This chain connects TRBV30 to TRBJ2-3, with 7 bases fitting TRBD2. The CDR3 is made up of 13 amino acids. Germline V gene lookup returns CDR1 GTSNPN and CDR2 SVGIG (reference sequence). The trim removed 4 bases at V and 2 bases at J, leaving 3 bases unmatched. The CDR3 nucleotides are TGTGCCTGGAACGGGGGGAACACAGATACGCAGTATTTT. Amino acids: CAWNGGNTDTQYF.

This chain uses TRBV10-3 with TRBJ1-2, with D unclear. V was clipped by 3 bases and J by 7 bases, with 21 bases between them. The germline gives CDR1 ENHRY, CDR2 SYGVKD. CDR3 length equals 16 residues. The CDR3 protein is CAISDRPGPGRGGYTF. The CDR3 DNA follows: TGTGCCATCAGTGACCGCCCGGGTCCCGGGCGGGGTGGCTACACCTTC.

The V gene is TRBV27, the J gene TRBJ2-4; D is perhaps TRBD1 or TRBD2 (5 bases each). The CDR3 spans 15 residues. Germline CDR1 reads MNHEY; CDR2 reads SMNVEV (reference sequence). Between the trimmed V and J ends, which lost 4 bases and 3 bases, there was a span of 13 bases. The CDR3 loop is CASSSEGQNKNIQYF. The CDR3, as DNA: TGTGCCAGCAGTTCCGAGGGGCAGAACAAAAACATTCAGTACTTC.

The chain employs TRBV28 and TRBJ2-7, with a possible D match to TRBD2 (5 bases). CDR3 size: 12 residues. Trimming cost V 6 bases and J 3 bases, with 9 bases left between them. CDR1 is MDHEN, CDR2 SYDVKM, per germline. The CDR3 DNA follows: TGTGCCAGCAGGGACTGGGGCTACGAGCAGTACTTC. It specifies CASRDWGYEQYF.